This record looks at one T cell receptor beta chain sequence and its context. Germline CDR1 reads GTSNPN; CDR2 reads SVGIG (reference sequence). This CDR3 is built from 16 residues. The V end lost 0 bases, the J end lost 2 bases, and 16 bases lay between the germline ends. RNA transcripts gave rise to amplified TCR beta CDR3 regions. The study used the HTBI primer set for a first-round RT-PCR of the TCR CDR3. Each CDR3 protein is one row after TCRdb ran MiXCR on the multiplex PCR reads. The sample carries some 490,000 distinct CDR3 sequences, roughly 22% recorded once. The sample comes from a study of T cells in Graves' hyperthyroidism and ophthalmopathy.

V is TRBV30 and J is TRBJ1-1; the D is unclear. Input material: blood. This sequence was found in a woman in her seventies with Graves' ophthalmopathy. The CDR3 nucleotides are TGTGCCTGGAGTGTGTCGGCCAGGAAGGGTAACACTGAAGCTTTCTTT. Translation gives CAWSVSARKGNTEAFF.